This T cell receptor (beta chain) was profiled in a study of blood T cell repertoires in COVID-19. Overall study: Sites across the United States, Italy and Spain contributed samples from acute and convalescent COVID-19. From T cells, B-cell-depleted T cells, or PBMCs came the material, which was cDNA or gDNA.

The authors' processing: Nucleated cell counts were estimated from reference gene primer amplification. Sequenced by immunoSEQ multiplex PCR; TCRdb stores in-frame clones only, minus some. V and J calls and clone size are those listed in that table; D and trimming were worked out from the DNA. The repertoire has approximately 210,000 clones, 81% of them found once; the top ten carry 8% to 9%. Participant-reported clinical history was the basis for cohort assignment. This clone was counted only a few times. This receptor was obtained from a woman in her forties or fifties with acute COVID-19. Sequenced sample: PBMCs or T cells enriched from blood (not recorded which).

The CDR3 here is CASSITTGVTEAFF. CDR3 DNA: TGTGCCAGCAGCATAACGACAGGGGTCACTGAAGCTTTCTTT. The J gene is TRBJ1-1, the V gene TRBV11-2; 8 bases are a match to TRBD1. This CDR3 is built from 14 residues. Germline V CDR1 and CDR2: SGHAT, FQNNGV. V shed 5 bases and J 4 bases; nucleotides not matched to a gene: 6.